The clone carrying this T cell receptor (beta chain) was observed a few times. One entry per CDR3 protein results from TCRdb running MiXCR on the RACE reads. The repertoire includes 150,000 to 200,000 distinct CDR3 sequences, around 15% of them detected once, and 1.7% sits in the top ten. This sample was included in a study of human T cells and chemical hapten exposure. The trim removed 7 bases at V and 5 bases at J, leaving 10 bases unmatched. Germline V CDR1 and CDR2: GTSNPN, SVGIG (reference sequence). The CDR3 contains 15 residues. Time point denoted: patch test 1, 2 weeks after DPC sensitization. Treatment described: therapeutic diphenylcyclopropenone sensitization with weekly scalp DPC.

The origin of this receptor is a woman in her thirties with alopecia areata. Some clones in this sample may be carry-over from other donors' samples. The starting material was whole blood, obtained in connection with sensitization to the hapten diphenylcyclopropenone (DPC). V is TRBV30 and J is TRBJ2-1; 11 bases line up with TRBD2. The CDR3 sequence: CAYKLSGRADNEQFF. The CDR3 DNA sequence: TGTGCCTACAAACTTAGCGGGAGGGCCGACAATGAGCAGTTCTTC.